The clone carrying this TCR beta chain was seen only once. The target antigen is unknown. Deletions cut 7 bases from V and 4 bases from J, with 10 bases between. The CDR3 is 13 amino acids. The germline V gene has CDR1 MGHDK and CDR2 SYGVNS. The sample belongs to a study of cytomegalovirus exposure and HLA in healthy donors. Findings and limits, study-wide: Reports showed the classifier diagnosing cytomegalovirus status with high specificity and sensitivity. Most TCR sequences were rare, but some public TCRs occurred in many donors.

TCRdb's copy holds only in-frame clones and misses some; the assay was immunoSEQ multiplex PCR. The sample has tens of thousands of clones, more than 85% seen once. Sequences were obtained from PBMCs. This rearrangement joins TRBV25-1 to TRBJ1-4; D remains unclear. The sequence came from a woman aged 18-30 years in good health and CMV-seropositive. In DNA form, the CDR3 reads TGTGCCAGCACGGGGAGACGTAATGAAAAACTGTTTTTT. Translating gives CASTGRRNEKLFF.